The clone carrying this TCR beta chain has a count of ten or more. This entry is derived from a study of T cells after posttransplantation cyclophosphamide. CDR1 and CDR2 (germline): SGHNT, YENEEA. The CDR3 contains 18 residues. V lost 5 bases, J lost 7 bases, and 29 bases lay in between. Profiled with immunoSEQ multiplex PCR; TCRdb holds only in-frame clones, not every one. The sample shows some 23,000 clones, no singletons; the ten largest hold less than 5.5%. Source material: PBMCs. The clonotype comes from a woman between 45 and 65 years old in good health, CMV-negative, and a related stem cell transplant donor. The rearrangement uses TRBV11-3 and TRBJ1-2; perhaps TRBD1 as D (6 bases). The CDR3 nucleotides are TGTGCCAGCAGCACCCGATCCCCCGCGCCGGCCCGGGGGGCTGGCTACACCTTC. Translating gives CASSTRSPAPARGAGYTF.